The 8 T cell receptor beta chains below come from one sample, sequenced in a study of blood T cell repertoires in COVID-19. The method was immunoSEQ multiplex PCR; TCRdb's version includes in-frame clones alone and lacks a portion of them. This table holds under 30,000 clones, 80% to 90% found once. Specimen: peripheral blood. These receptors originate from a man at least 80 years old with acute or convalescent COVID-19.

CDR3 DNA sequence: TGCGCCAGCAGTCAATCGGTCGGGACAGGGGAAGGAAACACCATATATTTT. Encoded protein: CASSQSVGTGEGNTIYF. The rearrangement uses TRBV23-1 and TRBJ1-3; 10 positions match TRBD1. TRBV23-1 is annotated as an ORF whose role is uncertain. This CDR3 has 17 amino acids. V shed 0 bases and J 4 bases; nucleotides not matched to a gene: 6.

Remarks on this clone: No conserved phenylalanine or tryptophan is present at the end of the CDR3, so a read error is the likely explanation. This chain uses TRBV6-5 with TRBJ1-2; D not certain. Trimming removed 7 bases from V and 8 bases from J, with 14 bases in between. The CDR3 length is 12 residues. Germline V CDR1 and CDR2: MNHEY, SVGAGI. The CDR3 DNA reads as TGTGCCAGCACCCGGGCCTCCGGAGGCTACACCCTC. It encodes CASTRASGGYTL.

This chain links TRBV7-9 with TRBJ1-1, with 7 bases fitting TRBD1. Trimming cost V 1 base and J 0 bases; bases outside gene matches: 8. The CDR3 spans 17 residues. Germline V gives CDR1 SEHNR, CDR2 FQNEAQ (reference sequence). The CDR3 is CASSLEQGMVMNTEAFF. In nucleotides, the CDR3 is TGTGCCAGCAGCTTAGAACAGGGGATGGTCATGAACACTGAAGCTTTCTTT.

The chain is built from TRBV11-3 and TRBJ2-7; possibly TRBD1 for D (5 bases). Germline CDR1 reads SGHNT; CDR2 reads YENEEA. This CDR3 comprises 14 residues. Trimming cost V 4 bases and J 3 bases, with 13 bases left between them. The CDR3 DNA reads as TGTGCCAGCAGCTCGACCAGGGATGGCTACGAGCAGTACTTC. Residues: CASSSTRDGYEQYF.

The chain has TRBV7-2 and TRBJ1-1; 7 nucleotides line up with TRBD1. Germline V CDR1 and CDR2: SGHTA, FQGNSA. This CDR3 region has 13 residues. Trimming at V came to 2 bases and at J to 3 bases, leaving 0 bases not matched to a gene. The CDR3 coding sequence is TGTGCCAGCAGCTTACAGGGGGACACTGAAGCTTTCTTT. Amino acids: CASSLQGDTEAFF.

V is TRBV7-9 and J is TRBJ1-2, with D perhaps TRBD1 (5 bases). V gave up 6 bases and J gave up 2 bases, with 10 bases separating them. Per the germline V gene, CDR1 is SEHNR and CDR2 is FQNEAQ (reference sequence). CDR3 length equals 13 residues. The CDR3 sequence is CASSSGVNYGYTF. CDR3 nucleotides: TGTGCCAGCAGTTCGGGGGTCAACTATGGCTACACCTTC.

This clone has only one observation. V gene TRBV3-1 (or the pseudogene TRBV3-2) combines with J gene TRBJ1-1, with TRBD1 as a possible D gene (5 bases). This CDR3 is 15 amino acids long. Germline V gene sequence: CDR1 LGHDT, CDR2 YNNKEL (reference sequence). The V gene lost 4 bases and the J gene lost 1 base, with 13 bases spanning the gap. The CDR3 sequence is CASSPFGGRNTEAFF. The CDR3 region has the DNA TGTGCCAGCAGCCCATTCGGGGGTCGGAACACTGAAGCTTTCTTT.

This chain joins TRBV6-1 and TRBJ2-1, with D possibly TRBD2 on 6 matching bases. V was shortened by 1 base and J by 7 bases, with 14 bases between the two germline ends. The CDR3 has 15 residues. Germline loops: CDR1 MNHNS, CDR2 SASEGT. The CDR3 protein is CASSEVAGAGNEQFF. In nucleotides, the CDR3 is TGTGCCAGCAGTGAAGTAGCTGGCGCGGGGAATGAGCAGTTCTTC.